Included here is one T cell receptor (beta chain) sequence, with context. This entry is derived from a study of shared clonotypes between healthy human individuals. Generated by immunoSEQ multiplex PCR, the TCRdb table keeps only in-frame clones and is missing some. This sample yields over 1.4 million clones, of which roughly 97% are seen a single time; approximately 1% belongs to the top ten. V was pared by 7 bases and J by 4 bases, with 11 bases of the junction left unmatched. CDR1 is MNHNS, CDR2 SASEGT, per germline. The CDR3 has 15 residues. The sequenced sample was naive CD4+ T cells sorted from blood. Stated subset: CD45RA+ positively selected. The source of this sequence is a man aged 25-45 years in good health. The chain recombines TRBV6-1 with TRBJ1-1; TRBD1 matches at 8 bases. CDR3 sequence reads: CASTFPGGTGTEAFF. CDR3 in DNA: TGTGCCAGCACCTTTCCAGGGGGCACGGGCACTGAAGCTTTCTTT.